The count of the clone carrying this T cell receptor beta chain is one. Its specificity is not known. Germline-derived CDR1 and CDR2 are ENHRY and SYGVKD. The CDR3 has 15 residues. V was pared by 0 bases and J by 7 bases, with 15 bases between. The data were obtained in a study of shared clonotypes between healthy human individuals. Whole-study results and caveats: In contrast to clonotypes shared by all four donors, non-shared clonotypes had lower generation probabilities. Donor scarcity curtailed the genetic and exposure-history diversity represented herein. Naive subsets generally exceeded memory subsets in estimated richness.

Sequencing was at deep level. Libraries were prepared by immunoSEQ multiplex PCR; TCRdb keeps only in-frame clonotypes and omits some of them. The sample contains about 2.3 million clones, less than 95% of which appear only once. V and J are TRBV10-3 and TRBJ1-2; no reliable D call. This receptor was identified in a man aged 18 to 30 in good health. Some clones in this sample may be carry-over from other donors' samples. Sequenced: naive CD4+ T cells from PBMCs. Subset denoted: CD45RA+ positively selected. CDR3 sequence: CAISESGPLRGGYTF. CDR3 in DNA: TGTGCCATCAGTGAGTCCGGGCCCCTGAGAGGTGGCTACACCTTC.